Below, one T cell receptor (beta chain) is given with its context. Resolution of symptoms, clearance, or two negative PCRs was present in recovered Cohort 3 donors. Per the authors' pipeline: Reference gene primer amplification yielded estimated nucleated cell counts. TCRdb's copy holds only in-frame clones and misses some; the assay was immunoSEQ multiplex PCR. The V and J calls and clone size come from that table; D and trimming were worked out from the DNA. The sample lists roughly 250,000 clones; around nine tenths were seen once. CDR3 size: 15 residues. These data come from a study of blood T cell repertoires in COVID-19. Across the study: The origin of the acute and convalescent COVID-19 samples was the United States, Italy and Spain.

V usage is TRBV7-5 and J usage is TRBJ2-5; the tabulated D call, TRBD2, remains unverified against the DNA. TRBV7-5 is listed as a pseudogene. This TCR derives from a woman between 18 and 30 years old who had recovered from COVID-19. The specimen sequenced was PBMCs or T cells enriched from blood (not recorded which). Here the CDR3 reads CARSLEGGGEETQYF. In nucleotides, the CDR3 is TGTGCCAGAAGCTTAGAGGGAGGGGGGGAAGAGACCCAGTACTTC.